The source of this T cell receptor beta chain is a study of cytomegalovirus exposure and HLA in healthy donors. To note about this clone: What it recognizes is unknown.

Trimming left V 4 bases short and J 2 bases short, with 12 bases between. The CDR3 is 14 amino acids. Per the germline V gene, CDR1 is SGHRS and CDR2 is YFSETQ. PCR used 60 Vbeta primers and 13 Jbeta primers. Profiling relied on immunoSEQ multiplex PCR, and the TCRdb table lists in-frame clones only, not all of them. Among 150,000 or so clones, roughly 72% were seen once, and the ten largest hold under 2.5%. Study-level results: Among the CMV-associated chains, a few were confirmed in vitro as specific for CMV antigens. TCR beta chains numbering roughly 150 were designated cytomegalovirus-associated. When a later analysis compared HLA-associated TCR beta chains with equally common others, the HLA-associated chains turned out to be more clonally expanded and to have lower generation probabilities.

This sequence originates from a man aged 25-45 years in good health and CMV-seronegative. V usage is TRBV5-1 and J usage is TRBJ2-5; possibly TRBD1 for D (6 bases). The specimen was PBMCs. The CDR3 DNA reads as TGCGCCAGCAGCCCAGGACAGATACAAGAGACCCAGTACTTC. It is translated as CASSPGQIQETQYF.